The sequence of this T cell receptor (beta chain) was determined in a study of CD8+CD57+ T cells in acquired aplastic anemia. This clonotype was found a few times. Whoever was chosen for sequencing had shown CD8+CD57+ cell expansion by flow cytometry. There was no therapy given to any patient before the blood sampling took place. In germline, CDR1 is SGHTA, CDR2 FQGNSA. The CDR3 is made up of 14 amino acids. The V and J ends lost 5 bases and 5 bases, in that order; junction bases with no gene match: 7. The template used for profiling TCR beta VDJ and CDR3 was genomic DNA. TCRdb itself ran the reads through MiXCR, one entry per CDR3 protein. Of roughly 180,000 distinct CDR3 sequences listed, 63% were seen once; the top ten hold 42%.

The sequenced sample was sorted CD4+, CD8+, or CD8+CD57+ T cells (not recorded which) from PBMCs. This clonotype was obtained from a human donor with aplastic anemia. The chain couples TRBV7-2 to TRBJ1-2, with TRBD1 identical over 8 bases. CDR3 nucleotides: TGTGCCAGCAGCCAAACGAGACAGGGGTATGGCTACACCTTC. Translation gives CASSQTRQGYGYTF.